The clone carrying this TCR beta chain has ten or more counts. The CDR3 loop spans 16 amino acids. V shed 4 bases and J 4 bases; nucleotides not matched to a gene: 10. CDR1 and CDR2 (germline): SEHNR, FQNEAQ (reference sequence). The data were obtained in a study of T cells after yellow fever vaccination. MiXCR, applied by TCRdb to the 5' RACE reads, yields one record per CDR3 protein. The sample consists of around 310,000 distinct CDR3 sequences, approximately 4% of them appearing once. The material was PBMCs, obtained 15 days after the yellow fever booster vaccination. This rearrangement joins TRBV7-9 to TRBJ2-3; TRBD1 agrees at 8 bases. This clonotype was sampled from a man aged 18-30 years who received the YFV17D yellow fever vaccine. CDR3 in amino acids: CASSSETGEDADTQYF. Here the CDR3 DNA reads TGTGCCAGCAGCTCAGAGACAGGGGAGGATGCAGATACGCAGTATTTT.